A selection of T cell receptor beta chains follows, all from one sample in a study of T cells in Graves' hyperthyroidism and ophthalmopathy. TCRdb independently ran MiXCR on the multiplex PCR reads; one entry per CDR3 protein. The table has fewer than 750,000 distinct CDR3 sequences, about 15% seen once; the top ten hold about an eighth. Source material: blood. These receptors all come from a woman aged 45-65 years with Graves' ophthalmopathy. CDR3s include the opening cysteine and the closing phenylalanine or tryptophan. A D gene is named only where the DNA matches it firmly. Clone sizes are given selectively: once, few, many, or a class where the clone is expanded.

size	V	length	D	J	CDR3	DNA
-	TRBV10-3	14	TRBD1	TRBJ2-2	CATQRQGATGELFF	TGTGCCACTCAGAGACAGGGCGCCACCGGGGAGCTGTTTTTT
many	TRBV12-3/TRBV12-4	14	-	TRBJ2-2	CASARFRDTGELFF	TGTGCCAGCGCCCGCTTCAGGGACACCGGGGAGCTGTTTTTT
many	TRBV7-3	15	TRBD2	TRBJ2-3	CASSSGLARLDTQYF	TGTGCCAGCAGCTCAGGACTAGCGAGATTAGATACGCAGTATTTT
-	TRBV29-1	15	TRBD2	TRBJ2-1	CSVGGLVGSYNEQFF	TGCAGCGTGGGAGGACTAGTAGGATCATACAATGAGCAGTTCTTC
many	TRBV30	20	-	TRBJ2-7	CAWSVPDPETYHVLSYEQYF	TGTGCCTGGAGTGTACCGGATCCCGAGACATACCATGTTTTATCCTACGAGCAGTACTTC
many	TRBV5-1	15	-	TRBJ2-3	CASSNRLEGTDTQYF	TGCGCCAGCAGCAACCGACTGGAAGGCACAGATACGCAGTATTTT
-	TRBV19	16	TRBD2	TRBJ2-7	CASSMSMAGRAHEQYF	TGTGCCAGTAGTATGTCCATGGCAGGGAGGGCCCACGAGCAGTACTTC
-	TRBV6-2/TRBV6-3	14	TRBD2	TRBJ2-7	CASSASGRLSWQYF	TGTGCCAGCAGTGCAAGCGGGAGGCTCTCCTGGCAGTACTTC
-	TRBV10-2	13	-	TRBJ1-1	CASTGGRITEAFF	TGCGCCAGCACCGGGGGCAGAATCACTGAAGCTTTCTTT
-	TRBV27	15	-	TRBJ1-5	CASSLWPGSNQPQHF	TGTGCCAGCAGTTTATGGCCCGGGAGCAATCAGCCCCAGCATTTT
many	TRBV19	15	-	TRBJ2-1	CASSKTVGSYNEQFF	TGTGCCAGTAGTAAGACAGTAGGCTCCTACAATGAGCAGTTCTTC
many	TRBV6-2/TRBV6-3	14	TRBD2	TRBJ2-5	CASSFRLAEETQYF	TGTGCCAGCAGTTTCCGACTAGCGGAAGAGACCCAGTACTTC
many	TRBV20-1	15	-	TRBJ1-6	CSAASGTLAHSPLHF	TGCAGTGCCGCCTCCGGGACCCTGGCTCACTCACCCCTCCACTTT
-	TRBV7-9	18	TRBD2	TRBJ2-3	CASSQPPRREGRTDTQYF	TGTGCCAGCAGCCAGCCTCCGAGGCGGGAGGGCCGAACAGATACGCAGTATTTT
few	TRBV19	16	-	TRBJ2-2	CASSSIQGMGTGELFF	TGTGCCAGTAGTAGCATTCAGGGTATGGGCACCGGGGAGCTGTTTTTT
many	TRBV4-2	14	-	TRBJ2-1	CASSQDFIGNEQFF	TGTGCCAGCAGCCAAGATTTTATTGGCAATGAGCAGTTCTTC
-	TRBV24-1	16	TRBD2	TRBJ2-1	CATSEVAGVSHNEQFF	TGTGCCACCAGTGAGGTAGCGGGAGTTTCCCACAATGAGCAGTTCTTC
many	TRBV2	13	TRBD1	TRBJ1-5	CASMWDRGQPQHF	TGTGCCAGCATGTGGGACAGGGGACAGCCCCAGCATTTT
many	TRBV28	16	-	TRBJ2-1	CASSLQSGSSYNEQFF	TGTGCCAGCAGTTTACAAAGCGGGTCATCCTACAATGAGCAGTTCTTC
many	TRBV12-3/TRBV12-4	14	-	TRBJ1-1	CASSLMGGATEAFF	TGTGCCAGCAGTTTAATGGGGGGGGCCACTGAAGCTTTCTTT
many	TRBV18	16	TRBD1	TRBJ1-1	CASSPGQGRVNTEAFF	TGTGCCAGCTCACCTGGACAGGGTAGGGTGAACACTGAAGCTTTCTTT
few	TRBV15	14	-	TRBJ1-1	CATSRNTRNTEAFF	TGTGCCACCAGCAGAAACACAAGGAACACTGAAGCTTTCTTT
many	TRBV11-3	13	-	TRBJ1-1	CASSPDSDPEAFF	TGTGCCAGCAGCCCTGATTCGGACCCTGAAGCTTTCTTT
many	TRBV5-1	16	TRBD1	TRBJ2-3	CASSLAGTGETDTQYF	TGCGCCAGCAGCTTGGCCGGGACAGGGGAAACAGATACGCAGTATTTT
many	TRBV20-1	17	-	TRBJ2-1	CSARATLGGGMSNEQFF	TGCAGTGCTAGAGCTACGCTGGGTGGCGGAATGAGCAATGAGCAGTTCTTC
-	TRBV28	18	-	TRBJ1-2	CASSRYRTEGLPDYGYTF	TGTGCCAGCAGCCGTTACCGGACGGAAGGGTTACCGGACTATGGCTACACCTTC
many	TRBV7-3	15	TRBD1	TRBJ1-2	CASSDGTGVSYGYTF	TGTGCCAGCAGCGACGGGACAGGGGTATCCTATGGCTACACCTTC
many	TRBV6-2/TRBV6-3	13	-	TRBJ2-3	CASSSRQADTQYF	TGTGCCAGCAGTTCCCGACAGGCCGATACGCAGTATTTT
few	TRBV6-1	16	TRBD1	TRBJ2-6	CASIDRASSGANVLTF	TGTGCCAGCATAGACAGGGCCAGCTCTGGGGCCAACGTCCTGACTTTC
-	TRBV30	14	-	TRBJ2-7	CAWSVGGFLYEQYF	TGTGCCTGGAGTGTTGGAGGGTTTCTATACGAGCAGTACTTC
many	TRBV6-1	17	TRBD2	TRBJ2-5	CASSAVWDYGYKETQYF	TGTGCCAGCAGTGCAGTATGGGACTACGGATATAAAGAGACCCAGTACTTC
many	TRBV28	15	-	TRBJ2-2	CASSDTSWGSGELFF	TGTGCCAGCAGCGACACTAGCTGGGGAAGCGGGGAGCTGTTTTTT
few	TRBV9	15	-	TRBJ2-3	CASSVGTESTDTQYF	TGTGCCAGCAGCGTAGGGACAGAAAGCACAGATACGCAGTATTTT
few	TRBV20-1	12	-	TRBJ2-1	CSGVGEVDEQFF	TGCAGTGGGGTGGGAGAGGTAGATGAGCAGTTCTTC
-	TRBV5-1	15	-	TRBJ2-5	CASSYPARGRETQYF	TGCGCCAGCAGCTACCCGGCCCGGGGGAGGGAGACCCAGTACTTC
-	TRBV7-2	13	-	TRBJ2-2	CASSSDYAGELFF	TGTGCCAGCAGCTCCGACTACGCCGGGGAGCTGTTTTTT
many	TRBV30	14	-	TRBJ1-5	CAWSVRQGSQPQHF	TGTGCCTGGAGTGTCCGTCAGGGGAGTCAGCCCCAGCATTTT
-	TRBV9	14	TRBD2	TRBJ2-7	CASSGGTSSHEQYF	TGTGCCAGCAGCGGCGGGACTAGTTCTCACGAGCAGTACTTC
few	TRBV7-9	16	TRBD1	TRBJ2-3	CASSLLSQGDLDTQYF	TGTGCCAGCAGCTTATTATCACAGGGGGATTTGGATACGCAGTATTTT
many	TRBV20-1	13	TRBD2	TRBJ2-1	CSATGLAGDEQFF	TGCAGTGCTACGGGACTAGCGGGAGACGAGCAGTTCTTC
few	TRBV5-1	13	-	TRBJ1-2	CASSLVLDYGYTF	TGCGCCAGCAGCTTGGTGCTGGACTATGGCTACACCTTC
many	TRBV12-3/TRBV12-4	13	-	TRBJ2-7	CASSLARGHEQYF	TGTGCCAGCAGTTTAGCGCGGGGCCACGAGCAGTACTTC
many	TRBV18	16	TRBD1	TRBJ2-2	CASSPRQGLNTGELFF	TGTGCCAGCTCACCCCGACAGGGTTTGAACACCGGGGAGCTGTTTTTT
-	TRBV15	15	-	TRBJ1-1	CATSRDLGENTEAFF	TGTGCCACCAGCAGAGATCTTGGGGAGAACACTGAAGCTTTCTTT
-	TRBV6-2/TRBV6-3	18	TRBD2	TRBJ2-5	CASTTGTSGRSTRETQYF	TGTGCCAGCACTACGGGGACTAGCGGGAGGAGTACTAGAGAGACCCAGTACTTC
few	TRBV20-1	15	TRBD2	TRBJ2-1	CSASDGTSGYNEQFF	TGCAGTGCTAGTGATGGGACTAGCGGCTACAATGAGCAGTTCTTC